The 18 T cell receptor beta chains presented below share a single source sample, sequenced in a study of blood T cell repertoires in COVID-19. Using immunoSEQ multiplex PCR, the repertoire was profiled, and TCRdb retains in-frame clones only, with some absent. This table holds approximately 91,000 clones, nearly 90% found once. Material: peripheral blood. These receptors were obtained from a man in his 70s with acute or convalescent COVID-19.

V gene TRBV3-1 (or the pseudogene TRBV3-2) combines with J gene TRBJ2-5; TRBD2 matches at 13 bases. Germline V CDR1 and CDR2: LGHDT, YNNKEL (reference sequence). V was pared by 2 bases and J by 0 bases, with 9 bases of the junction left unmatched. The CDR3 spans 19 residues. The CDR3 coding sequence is TGTGCCAGCAGCCAACGTAGGGGGACTAGCGGGGTCTACCAAGAGACCCAGTACTTC. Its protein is CASSQRRGTSGVYQETQYF.

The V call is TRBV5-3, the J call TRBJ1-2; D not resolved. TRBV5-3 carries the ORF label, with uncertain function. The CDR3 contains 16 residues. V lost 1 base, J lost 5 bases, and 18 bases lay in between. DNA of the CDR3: TGTGCCAGAAGCTTGAGGTACGCGTCCAGGCAGTATGGCTACACCTTC. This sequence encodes CARSLRYASRQYGYTF.

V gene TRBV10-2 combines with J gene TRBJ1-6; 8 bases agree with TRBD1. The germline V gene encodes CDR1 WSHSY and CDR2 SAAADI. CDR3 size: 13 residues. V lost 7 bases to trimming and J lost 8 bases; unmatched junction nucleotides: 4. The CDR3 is CASTGQGYSPLHF. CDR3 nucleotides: TGCGCCAGCACTGGACAGGGTTATTCACCCCTCCACTTT.

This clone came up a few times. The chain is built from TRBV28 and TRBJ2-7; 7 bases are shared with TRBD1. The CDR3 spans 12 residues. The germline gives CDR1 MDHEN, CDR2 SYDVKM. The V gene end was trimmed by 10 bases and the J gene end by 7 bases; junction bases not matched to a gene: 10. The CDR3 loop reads CATKDRLGEQYV. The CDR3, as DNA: TGTGCCACCAAGGACAGGCTGGGGGAGCAGTACGTC.

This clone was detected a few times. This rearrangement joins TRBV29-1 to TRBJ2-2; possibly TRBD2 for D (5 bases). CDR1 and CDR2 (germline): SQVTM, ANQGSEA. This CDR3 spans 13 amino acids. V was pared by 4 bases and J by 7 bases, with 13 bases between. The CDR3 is CSVGRGEHGELFF. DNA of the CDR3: TGCAGCGTTGGACGGGGAGAACACGGGGAGCTGTTTTTT.

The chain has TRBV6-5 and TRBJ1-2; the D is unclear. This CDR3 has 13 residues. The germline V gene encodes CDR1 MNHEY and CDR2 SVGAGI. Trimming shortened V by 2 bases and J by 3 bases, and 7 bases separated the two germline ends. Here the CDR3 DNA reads TGTGCCAGCAGTTACAGGGAGGACTATGGCTACACCTTC. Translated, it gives CASSYREDYGYTF.

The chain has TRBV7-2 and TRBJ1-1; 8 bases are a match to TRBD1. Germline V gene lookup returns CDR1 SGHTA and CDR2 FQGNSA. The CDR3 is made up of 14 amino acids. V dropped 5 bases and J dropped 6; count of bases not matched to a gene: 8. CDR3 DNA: TGTGCCAGCAGCCGTCAGACAGGGGTTGCTGAAGCTTTCTTT. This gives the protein CASSRQTGVAEAFF.

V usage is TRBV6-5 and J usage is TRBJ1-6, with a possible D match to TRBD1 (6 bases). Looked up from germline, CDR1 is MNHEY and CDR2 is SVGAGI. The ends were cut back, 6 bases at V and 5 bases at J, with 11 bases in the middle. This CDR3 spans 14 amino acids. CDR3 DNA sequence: TGTGCCAGCAGACAGGGAATTGATAATTCACCCCTCCACTTT. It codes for CASRQGIDNSPLHF.

The DNA for the CDR3 is TGTGCCATCAGTGAGACACAGTGGCAGAAGACGAACACCGGGGAGCTGTTTTTT. Encoded protein: CAISETQWQKTNTGELFF. The chain recombines TRBV10-3 with TRBJ2-2; no definite D call. Trimming shortened V by 2 bases and J by 0 bases, and 16 bases separated the two germline ends. CDR3 length: 18 residues. Germline loops: CDR1 ENHRY, CDR2 SYGVKD.

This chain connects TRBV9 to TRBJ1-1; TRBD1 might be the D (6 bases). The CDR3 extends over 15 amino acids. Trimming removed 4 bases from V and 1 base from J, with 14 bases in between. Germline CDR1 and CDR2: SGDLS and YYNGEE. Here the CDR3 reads CASSKGVTANTEAFF. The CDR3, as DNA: TGTGCCAGCAGCAAGGGGGTTACCGCGAACACTGAAGCTTTCTTT.

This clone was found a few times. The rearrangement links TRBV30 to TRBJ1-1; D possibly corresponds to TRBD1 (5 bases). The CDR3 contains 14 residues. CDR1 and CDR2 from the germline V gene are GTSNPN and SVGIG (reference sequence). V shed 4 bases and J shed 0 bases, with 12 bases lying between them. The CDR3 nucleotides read TGTGCCTGGAAAACTCCAGGGATGAACACTGAAGCTTTCTTT. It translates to CAWKTPGMNTEAFF.

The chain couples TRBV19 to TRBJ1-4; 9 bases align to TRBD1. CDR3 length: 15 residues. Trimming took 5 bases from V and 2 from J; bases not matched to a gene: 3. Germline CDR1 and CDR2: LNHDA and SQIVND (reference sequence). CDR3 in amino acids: CASSLQGATNEKLFF. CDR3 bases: TGTGCCAGTAGTCTACAGGGGGCCACTAATGAAAAACTGTTTTTT.

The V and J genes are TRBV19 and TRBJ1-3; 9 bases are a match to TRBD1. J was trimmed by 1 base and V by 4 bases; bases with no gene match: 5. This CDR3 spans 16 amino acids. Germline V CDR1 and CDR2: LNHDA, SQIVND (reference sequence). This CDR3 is CASSTGTGLSGNTIYF. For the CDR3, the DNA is TGTGCCAGTAGTACCGGGACAGGGTTATCTGGAAACACCATATATTTT.

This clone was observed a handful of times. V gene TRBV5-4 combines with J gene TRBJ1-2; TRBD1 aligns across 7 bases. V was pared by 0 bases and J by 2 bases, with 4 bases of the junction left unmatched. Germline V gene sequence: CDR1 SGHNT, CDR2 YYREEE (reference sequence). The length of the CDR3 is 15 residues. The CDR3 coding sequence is TGTGCCAGCAGCTTGGCCGCGACAGGGAACTATGGCTACACCTTC. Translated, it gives CASSLAATGNYGYTF. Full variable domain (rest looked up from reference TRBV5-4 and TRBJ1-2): ETGVTQSPTHLIKTRGQQVTLRCSSQSGHNTVSWYQQALGQGPQFIFQYYREEENGRGNFPPRFSGLQFPNYSSELNVNALELDDSALYLCASSLAATGNYGYTFGSGTRLTVV.

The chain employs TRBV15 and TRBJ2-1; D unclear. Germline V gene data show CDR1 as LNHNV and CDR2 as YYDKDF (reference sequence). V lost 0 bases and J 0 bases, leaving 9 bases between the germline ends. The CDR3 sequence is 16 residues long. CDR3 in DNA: TGTGCCACCAGCAGAGATATACTGAGCTCCTACAATGAGCAGTTCTTC. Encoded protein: CATSRDILSSYNEQFF.

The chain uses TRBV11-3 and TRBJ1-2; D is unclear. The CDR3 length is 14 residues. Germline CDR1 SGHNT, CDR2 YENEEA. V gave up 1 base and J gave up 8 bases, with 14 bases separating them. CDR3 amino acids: CASSLGRSPMGYTF. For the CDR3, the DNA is TGTGCCAGCAGCTTAGGAAGGAGCCCGATGGGCTACACCTTC.

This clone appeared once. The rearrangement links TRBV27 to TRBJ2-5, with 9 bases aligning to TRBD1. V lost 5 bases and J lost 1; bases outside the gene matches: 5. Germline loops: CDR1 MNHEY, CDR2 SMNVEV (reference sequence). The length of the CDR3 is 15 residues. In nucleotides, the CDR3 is TGTGCCAGCAGTCCCGGGACAGGGTTCCAAGAGACCCAGTACTTC. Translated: CASSPGTGFQETQYF.

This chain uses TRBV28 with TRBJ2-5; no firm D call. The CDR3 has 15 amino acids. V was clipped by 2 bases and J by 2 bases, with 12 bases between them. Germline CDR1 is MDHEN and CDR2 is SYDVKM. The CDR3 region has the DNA TGTGCCAGCAGTTTAGCAGGCGAATTTCAAGAGACCCAGTACTTC. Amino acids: CASSLAGEFQETQYF.